This is a list of T cell receptor beta chains from one sample in a study of PD-1 blockade in classical Hodgkin lymphoma. The repertoire was sequenced with immunoSEQ multiplex PCR; TCRdb's copy has only in-frame clones and lacks some. Of more than 30,000 clones listed, around 90% are singletons. Sequencing was carried out using CD4+ T cells from blood. Every receptor here comes from a human donor with classical Hodgkin lymphoma. CDR3s leave out the opening cysteine and the closing phenylalanine or tryptophan. The order of the fields is J gene, V gene, clone size, CDR3 protein. The size of a clone is reported for some rows only, either as once, few or many, or as a class for expanded clones.

TRBJ1-5 TRBV7-8 NA ASSLWTGWEIGNQPQH
TRBJ1-5 TRBV4-2 NA ASSQASGGDQPQH
TRBJ2-1 TRBV14 few ASSQGAAKGNGEQF
TRBJ2-1 TRBV6-6 NA ASSKSSFEQF
TRBJ2-3 TRBV11-3 NA ASRRRTSGSSDTQY
TRBJ2-3 TRBV19 NA ASSTLTGTTDTQY
TRBJ2-5 TRBV5-1 NA ASSLGWVQETQY
TRBJ1-5 TRBV18 NA ASSPFTGDFNQPQH
TRBJ2-7 TRBV10-1 once ASSRDTFYEQY
TRBJ2-5 TRBV28 NA ASSHSGRAEETQY
TRBJ1-1 TRBV7-3 NA ASSLAGVDTEAF
TRBJ1-3 TRBV28 NA ASSVTGRVGNTIY
TRBJ2-7 TRBV10-3 NA AIAGTFKQY
TRBJ2-7 TRBV29-1 NA SVGQPPYEQY
TRBJ1-5 TRBV2 NA ASSVDGSNQPQH
TRBJ2-1 TRBV13 NA ASSLGPRAGGPRYNEQF